This T cell receptor (beta chain) was captured by sequencing in a study of OX40 agonist ivuxolimab in advanced cancers. Germline V CDR1 and CDR2: KGHSH, LQKENI. V lost 3 bases and J lost 5; bases outside the gene matches: 7. The CDR3 has 16 residues. Here immunoSEQ multiplex PCR was the method, and the copy in TCRdb shows in-frame clones only, minus some. The sample has about 82,000 clones, around nine tenths seen once. The clonotype was recovered from an adult with an advanced solid tumor such as melanoma, head and neck, liver or kidney cancer. V and J are TRBV18 and TRBJ2-2, with TRBD1 matching 9 bases. This specimen was CD4+ or CD8+ T cells sorted from blood, taken in a trial of the OX40 agonist ivuxolimab. This chain's CDR3 is CASSPPGTGRTGELFF. The CDR3 DNA reads as TGTGCCAGCTCACCGCCGGGGACAGGGAGGACCGGGGAGCTGTTTTTT.